The 18 T cell receptor beta chains given below trace back to one sample, sequenced in a study of cytomegalovirus exposure and HLA in healthy donors. PCR involved 60 Vbeta and 13 Jbeta primers. Sequencing used immunoSEQ multiplex PCR; TCRdb keeps in-frame clones, though not all of them. The sample contains about 96,000 clones, under 65% of which appear only once. Sequenced: PBMCs. The receptors come from a man aged 55 to 70 in good health and CMV-seronegative.

The V and J genes are TRBV2 and TRBJ1-2; D may be TRBD1 (5 bases). The CDR3 sequence is 11 residues long. V lost 8 bases to trimming and J lost 8 bases, with 12 bases between them. The germline gives CDR1 SNHLY, CDR2 FYNNEI. The chain's CDR3 is CASAGRQGYTF. CDR3 DNA: TGTGCCAGCGCGGGACGGCAGGGCTACACCTTC.

This clone was picked up one time. The chain combines TRBV11-2 with TRBJ2-1, with D possibly matching TRBD2 (6 bases). V lost 5 bases and J lost 2, with 19 bases in between. Germline loops: CDR1 SGHAT, CDR2 FQNNGV. The CDR3 length is 17 residues. The CDR3 DNA reads TGTGCCAGCAGCCCCCACATAGCGGCTAGGACCTACAATGAGCAGTTCTTC. Translated, it gives CASSPHIAARTYNEQFF. Looking up the rest from reference TRBV11-2 and TRBJ2-1 gives the full variable domain: EAGVAQSPRYKIIEKRQSVAFWCNPISGHATLYWYQQILGQGPKLLIQFQNNGVVDDSQLPKDRFSAERLKGVDSTLKIQPAKLEDSAVYLCASSPHIAARTYNEQFFGPGTRLTVL.

This clone is a singleton in its sample. The chain uses TRBV15 and TRBJ2-7; 12 positions agree with TRBD2. The CDR3 has 17 amino acids. Germline lookup yields CDR1 LNHNV and CDR2 YYDKDF (reference sequence). The junction had 7 bases not matched to a gene; V was cut back by 3 bases and J by 1 base. CDR3 bases: TGTGCCACCAGCAGCCCCGGACTAGCGGGACGATCCTACGAGCAGTACTTC. Protein sequence: CATSSPGLAGRSYEQYF.

This clone was seen only a few times. The rearrangement links TRBV7-6 to TRBJ1-2, with 8 bases that match TRBD1. CDR1 is SGHVS and CDR2 is FNYEAQ in the germline V gene. With V trimmed by 5 bases and J by 3 bases, 8 bases remained unmatched. The CDR3 has 15 amino acids. The chain's CDR3 is CASSPRTGPDYGYTF. The CDR3 DNA follows: TGTGCCAGCAGCCCAAGGACAGGGCCGGACTATGGCTACACCTTC.

V gene TRBV6-4 combines with J gene TRBJ2-2; D might be TRBD2 (6 bases). Germline V gene lookup returns CDR1 MRHNA and CDR2 SNTAGT. The length of the CDR3 is 15 residues. V lost 7 bases, J lost 0 bases, and 12 bases lay in between. The CDR3 nucleotides are TGTGCCAGCAATGGGACTTTCGCGAACACCGGGGAGCTGTTTTTT. Its protein product is CASNGTFANTGELFF.

The sample holds a few counts of this clone. The chain couples TRBV5-4 to TRBJ2-7; 12 bases agree with TRBD2. CDR3 length: 16 amino acids. V lost 3 bases to trimming and J lost 2 bases; unmatched junction nucleotides: 6. Germline CDR1 SGHNT, CDR2 YYREEE (reference sequence). This CDR3 reads CASSSSGGGITYEQYF. The DNA of the CDR3 is TGTGCCAGCAGCTCTAGCGGGGGGGGTATTACCTACGAGCAGTACTTC.

V usage is TRBV11-3 and J usage is TRBJ2-1, with TRBD2 matching over 14 bases. Germline CDR1 SGHNT, CDR2 YENEEA. This CDR3 region has 17 residues. Trimming took 3 bases from V and 7 from J; bases not matched to a gene: 8. The CDR3 is CASSFTTSGGARNEQFF. The CDR3 coding sequence is TGTGCCAGCAGCTTTACGACTAGCGGGGGGGCGAGGAATGAGCAGTTCTTC.

This clone was counted a single time. The gene calls are TRBV5-4 and TRBJ2-3, with 7 bases aligning to TRBD2. Per the germline V gene, CDR1 is SGHNT and CDR2 is YYREEE (reference sequence). The CDR3 covers 16 residues. After removal of 4 bases from V and 2 bases from J, the junction contained 10 bases not matched to a gene. The CDR3 spells CASSVKRGGNTDTQYF. CDR3 coding DNA: TGTGCCAGCAGCGTGAAGCGGGGTGGAAACACAGATACGCAGTATTTT.

This clone was recorded a few times. This rearrangement joins TRBV21-1 to TRBJ2-5; the listed D gene, TRBD1, was not tested against the DNA. TRBV21-1 is a listed pseudogene. The CDR3 runs to 14 residues. The DNA of the CDR3 is TGTGCCAGCAGTCCGGACAGGGGGCATGAGACCCAGTACTTC. Translated, it gives CASSPDRGHETQYF.

The chain combines TRBV25-1 with TRBJ2-3; possible D gene TRBD2, 5 bases. Trimming cost V 3 bases and J 0 bases, with 16 bases left between them. CDR1 and CDR2 (germline): MGHDK, SYGVNS. The CDR3 extends over 17 amino acids. The CDR3 DNA reads as TGTGCCAGCAGTGATAACGGGGAGCCGACTAGCACAGATACGCAGTATTTT. Protein: CASSDNGEPTSTDTQYF. The full variable domain, in which reference TRBV25-1 and TRBJ2-3 provide the parts outside the CDR3, is EADIYQTPRYLVIGTGKKITLECSQTMGHDKMYWYQQDPGMELHLIHYSYGVNSTEKGDLSSESTVSRIRTEHFPLTLESARPSHTSQYLCASSDNGEPTSTDTQYFGPGTRLTVL.

The sample holds a few counts of this clone. This rearrangement joins TRBV7-9 to TRBJ1-2; 8 bases map to TRBD1. The CDR3 covers 13 residues. Germline CDR1 and CDR2: SEHNR and FQNEAQ (reference sequence). V lost 7 bases, J lost 8 bases, and 9 bases stayed unmatched. CDR3 loop: CASNDPGQGGYTF. The DNA for the CDR3 is TGTGCCAGCAACGACCCAGGACAGGGAGGCTACACCTTC.

This clone has only a few counts. The CDR3 loop reads CASSARDSGETQYF. DNA of the CDR3: TGTGCCAGCAGCGCACGGGACAGCGGAGAGACCCAGTACTTC. V usage is TRBV5-4 and J usage is TRBJ2-5; 7 positions agree with TRBD1. V was pared by 4 bases and J by 4 bases, with 7 bases of the junction left unmatched. This CDR3 is 14 amino acids long. Germline CDR1 is SGHNT and CDR2 is YYREEE (reference sequence).

This clone appeared a few times. This rearrangement joins TRBV2 to TRBJ2-6, with D uncertain. In germline, CDR1 is SNHLY, CDR2 FYNNEI. Deletions cut 6 bases from V and 3 bases from J, with 15 bases between. This CDR3 has 16 residues. The CDR3 nucleotides read TGTGCCAGCAGGCCTCGCGACAACCTTGGGGCCAACGTCCTGACTTTC. Translation: CASRPRDNLGANVLTF.

The chain recombines TRBV6-6 with TRBJ2-5; a weak D match, TRBD1 (5 bases). The germline V gene encodes CDR1 MNHNY and CDR2 SVGAGI (reference sequence). V was shortened by 6 bases and J by 3 bases, with 8 bases between the two germline ends. This CDR3 contains 12 residues. CDR3 DNA sequence: TGTGCCAGCAGAGGACAAGAAGAGACCCAGTACTTC. This codes for CASRGQEETQYF.

This chain uses TRBV7-3 with TRBJ2-2, with a weak D call TRBD1 (5 bases). V lost 3 bases and J 3 bases, leaving 5 bases between the germline ends. The CDR3 totals 13 residues. Germline V gene data show CDR1 as SGHTA and CDR2 as FQGTGA. The DNA of the CDR3 is TGTGCCAGCAGCTTCAGGGACACCGGGGAGCTGTTTTTT. Translating gives CASSFRDTGELFF.

The chain links TRBV29-1 to TRBJ1-5; 8 nucleotides agree with TRBD1. Germline V lookup: CDR1 SQVTM, CDR2 ANQGSEA. The CDR3 extends over 16 amino acids. V lost 8 bases and J lost 0; bases outside the gene matches: 12. CDR3 in DNA: TGCAGCACGTCAAGGACAGGGATAGATAGCAATCAGCCCCAGCATTTT. Translation gives CSTSRTGIDSNQPQHF.

The table lists this clone with a few counts. The genes are TRBV28 and TRBJ2-1, with 8 bases lining up with TRBD2. Germline CDR1 reads MDHEN; CDR2 reads SYDVKM. V lost 4 bases and J lost 2; bases outside the gene matches: 7. This CDR3 spans 16 amino acids. CDR3 protein: CASSYRKTSAYNEQFF. CDR3 DNA sequence: TGTGCCAGCAGTTATAGGAAGACTAGCGCCTACAATGAGCAGTTCTTC.

J is TRBJ2-1 and V is TRBV7-9; TRBD1 agrees at 9 bases. The V gene end was trimmed by 5 bases and the J gene end by 6 bases; junction bases not matched to a gene: 11. The germline CDR1 and CDR2 sequences are SEHNR and FQNEAQ (reference sequence). The CDR3 loop spans 16 amino acids. In DNA form, the CDR3 reads TGTGCCAGCAGCACACCCGGGACAGGGTTTTTCAATGAGCAGTTCTTC. Translated, it gives CASSTPGTGFFNEQFF.